Listed below are T cell receptor beta chains from one sample, sequenced in a study of blood T cell repertoires in COVID-19. Profiled with immunoSEQ multiplex PCR; TCRdb holds only in-frame clones, not every one. This table holds under 350,000 clones, about 89% found once. The sample comprised peripheral blood. Receptors originate from a man aged 40-50 years with acute or convalescent COVID-19. The CDR3 runs from the conserved cysteine through the conserved F or W. A D gene is named only where the DNA matches it firmly.

TGCGCCAGCAGCCCTGGACTAGCGGGGCTCACAGATACGCAGTATTTT	CASSPGLAGLTDTQYF	TRBD2	TRBV5-1	TRBJ2-3
TGTGCCAGCAGCCACCCACAGGGGACGCAGTTCTTC	CASSHPQGTQFF	TRBD1	TRBV3-1/TRBV3-2	TRBJ2-1
TGTGCCAGCAGCGCCGCCGGTCGGACAGGGAGATCACCCCTCCACTTT	CASSAAGRTGRSPLHF	TRBD1	TRBV11-2	TRBJ1-6
TGTGCCAGCAGCCCACCGACAGAGACTAATTCACCCCTCCACTTT	CASSPPTETNSPLHF	.	TRBV9	TRBJ1-6
TGTGCCAGTTCTGGGGAGTTTGGAAACACCATATATTTT	CASSGEFGNTIYF	.	TRBV19	TRBJ1-3
TGTGCTAGTGGCCGTCAGCGGGACTCCTGGCCAGATACGCAGTATTTT	CASGRQRDSWPDTQYF	TRBD2	TRBV12-5	TRBJ2-3
TGTGCCAGCAGCCCCCAAGGACAGGATAATGAAAAACTGTTTTTT	CASSPQGQDNEKLFF	TRBD1	TRBV11-2	TRBJ1-4
TGTGCCAGCAGCCTTACAGGCAATGAGCAGTTCTTC	CASSLTGNEQFF	.	TRBV11-2	TRBJ2-1
TGTGCCAGCAGCTTACTGGGGGGTAATGAAAAACTGTTTTTT	CASSLLGGNEKLFF	.	TRBV7-9	TRBJ1-4
TGTGCCAGCAGTTACGAGGTGGCAGGGGTCTATGGCTACACCTTC	CASSYEVAGVYGYTF	.	TRBV6-6	TRBJ1-2
TGTGCCATCAGCAGACAGGGGAGGGCTGGAAACACCATATATTTT	CAISRQGRAGNTIYF	TRBD1	TRBV10-3	TRBJ1-3